The next 5 T cell receptor beta chains were all read from a single sample in a study of CD4 and CD8 cells across lung adenocarcinoma regions. TCRdb re-called the PCR reads with MiXCR, one entry per CDR3 protein. This table has almost 7,000 distinct CDR3 sequences, over 50% appearing once. Material for sequencing was CD8+ T cells from the center of a lung tumor. Every receptor here comes from a male donor with lung adenocarcinoma. The CD4 and CD8 labels of this study may be unreliable.

V is TRBV27 and J is TRBJ2-1; TRBD1 is a possible D gene (6 bases). CDR3 size: 14 residues. From germline, CDR1 is MNHEY and CDR2 SMNVEV (reference sequence). The V end was cut by 3 bases, the J end by 5 bases, with 11 bases between. The CDR3 loop reads CASSFNDRNNEQFF. CDR3 bases: TGTGCCAGCAGTTTTAACGACAGGAACAATGAGCAGTTCTTC.

The chain links TRBV10-1 to TRBJ2-4; no firm D call. The germline V gene encodes CDR1 WNHNN and CDR2 SYGVQD (reference sequence). The CDR3 is 14 residues long. V was trimmed by 2 bases and J by 8 bases, leaving 13 bases between them. As DNA, the CDR3 is TGCGCCAGCAGTGAGAGGCGGCTCGCGTACATTCAGTACTTC. This encodes CASSERRLAYIQYF.

Ten or more counts support this clonotype. V gene TRBV6-1 combines with J gene TRBJ1-1, with TRBD1 identical over 10 bases. Per germline, CDR1 MNHNS and CDR2 SASEGT. The length of the CDR3 is 14 residues. The V and J ends lost 5 bases and 4 bases, in that order; junction bases with no gene match: 4. The CDR3 DNA reads as TGTGCCAGCAGTCGGGACAGGGGAGGCACTGAAGCTTTCTTT. It codes for CASSRDRGGTEAFF.

The table lists this clonotype with a few counts. This may arise from a read error, as a much more abundant clone is one base away. The chain is built from TRBV6-1 and TRBJ2-1; D gene ambiguous. The J call is doubtful: the DNA matches TRBJ2-7 better. This CDR3 region has 10 residues. Germline V CDR1 and CDR2: MNHNS, SASEGT. The CDR3 sequence: CASSDNEQYF. CDR3 DNA: TGTGCCAGCAGTGACAATGAGCAGTACTTC.

This clonotype was seen a handful of times. The chain links TRBV11-3 to TRBJ2-5, with D perhaps matching TRBD1 or TRBD2 (5 bases each). CDR3 length: 14 residues. V gave up 1 base and J gave up 4 bases, with 10 bases separating them. Germline V gives CDR1 SGHNT, CDR2 YENEEA. In nucleotides, the CDR3 is TGTGCCAGCAGCTTAGGCAGGGACGGAGAGACCCAGTACTTC. Translation: CASSLGRDGETQYF. Looking up the rest from reference TRBV11-3 and TRBJ2-5 gives the full variable domain: EAGVVQSPRYKIIEKKQPVAFWCNPISGHNTLYWYLQNLGQGPELLIRYENEEAVDDSQLPKDRFSAERLKGVDSTLKIQPAELGDSAVYLCASSLGRDGETQYFGPGTRLLVL.